The clone carrying this T cell receptor (beta chain) was recorded a few times. These data are taken from a study of blood T cell repertoires in COVID-19. Study-wide context: COVID-19 samples from acute and convalescent phases originated in the United States, Italy and Spain. T cells, B-cell-depleted T cells, or PBMCs provided the cDNA or gDNA that served as material.

The length of the CDR3 is 16 residues. In germline, CDR1 is MDHEN, CDR2 SYDVKM. V gave up 4 bases and J gave up 2 bases; unmatched junction bases: 5. In Seattle, patients joined the study during active infection and were tracked longitudinally. In the authors' workflow: Amplifying reference gene primers gave estimates of nucleated cell counts. Libraries were prepared by immunoSEQ multiplex PCR; TCRdb keeps only in-frame clonotypes and omits some of them. V and J calls and clone size are as listed in that table; D and trimming were resolved from the DNA. The sample shows 200,000 to 250,000 clones, under 85% of them seen only once.

Sequencing was carried out using peripheral blood. V gene TRBV28 combines with J gene TRBJ1-2, with 12 bases matching TRBD1. The clonotype comes from a woman aged 80 or over with COVID-19, enrolled during active disease. The CDR3 region has the DNA TGTGCCAGCAGTTCGGGACAGGGGGCGATAAACTATGGCTACACCTTC. Amino acid sequence: CASSSGQGAINYGYTF.